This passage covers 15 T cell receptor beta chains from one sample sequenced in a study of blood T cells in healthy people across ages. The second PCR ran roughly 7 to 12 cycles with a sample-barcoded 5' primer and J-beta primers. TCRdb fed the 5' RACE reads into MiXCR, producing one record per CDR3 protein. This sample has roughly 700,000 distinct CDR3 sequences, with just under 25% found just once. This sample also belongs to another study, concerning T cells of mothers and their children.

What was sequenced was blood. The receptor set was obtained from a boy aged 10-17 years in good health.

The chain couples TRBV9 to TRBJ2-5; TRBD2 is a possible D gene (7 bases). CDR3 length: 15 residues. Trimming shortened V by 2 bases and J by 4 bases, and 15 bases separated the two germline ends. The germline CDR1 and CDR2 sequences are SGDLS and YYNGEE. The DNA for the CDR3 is TGTGCCAGCAGCGTTTCCGGGGGGCCAGGAGAGACCCAGTACTTC. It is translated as CASSVSGGPGETQYF.

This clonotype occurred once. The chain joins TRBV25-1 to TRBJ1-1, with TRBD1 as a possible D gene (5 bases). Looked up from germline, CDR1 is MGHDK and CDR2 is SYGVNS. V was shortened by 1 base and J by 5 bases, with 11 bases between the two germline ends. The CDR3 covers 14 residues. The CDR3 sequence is CASSELLGETEAFF. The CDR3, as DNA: TGTGCCAGCAGTGAATTGCTGGGGGAGACTGAAGCTTTCTTT.

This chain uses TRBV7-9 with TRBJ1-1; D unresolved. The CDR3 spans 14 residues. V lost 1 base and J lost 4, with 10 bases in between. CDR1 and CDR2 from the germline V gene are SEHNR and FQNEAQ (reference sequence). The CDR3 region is CASSLGAAITEAFF. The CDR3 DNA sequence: TGTGCCAGCAGCTTAGGGGCAGCAATCACTGAAGCTTTCTTT.

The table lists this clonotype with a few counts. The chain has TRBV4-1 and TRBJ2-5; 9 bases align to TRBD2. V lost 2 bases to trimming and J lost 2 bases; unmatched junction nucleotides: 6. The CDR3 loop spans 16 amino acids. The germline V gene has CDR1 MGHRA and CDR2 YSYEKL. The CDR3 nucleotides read TGCGCCAGCAGCCAAAGCATAGCGGGAGAGCAAGAGACCCAGTACTTC. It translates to CASSQSIAGEQETQYF.

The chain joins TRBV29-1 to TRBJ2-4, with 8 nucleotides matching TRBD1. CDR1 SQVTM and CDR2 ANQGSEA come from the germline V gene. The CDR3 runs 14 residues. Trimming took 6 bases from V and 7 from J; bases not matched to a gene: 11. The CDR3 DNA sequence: TGCAGCGTCGCCTCCGGGACAGGCAAGAACATTCAGTACTTC. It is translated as CSVASGTGKNIQYF. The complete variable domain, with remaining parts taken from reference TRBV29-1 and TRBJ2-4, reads SAVISQKPSRDICQRGTSLTIQCQVDSQVTMMFWYRQQPGQSLTLIATANQGSEATYESGFVIDKFPISRPNLTFSTLTVSNMSPEDSSIYLCSVASGTGKNIQYFGAGTRLSVL.

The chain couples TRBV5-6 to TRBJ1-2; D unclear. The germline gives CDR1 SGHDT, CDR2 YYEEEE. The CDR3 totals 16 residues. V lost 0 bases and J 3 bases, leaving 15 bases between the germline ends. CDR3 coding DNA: TGTGCCAGCAGCTTGGAGCTAGGACGGAAATACTATGGCTACACCTTC. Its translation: CASSLELGRKYYGYTF.

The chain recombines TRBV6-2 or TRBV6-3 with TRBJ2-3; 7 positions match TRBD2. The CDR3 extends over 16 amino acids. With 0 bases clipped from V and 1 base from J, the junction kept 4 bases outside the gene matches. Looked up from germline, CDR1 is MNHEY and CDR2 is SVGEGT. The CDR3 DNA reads TGTGCCAGCAGTTACTCGGCGGGAGAGGGCACAGATACGCAGTATTTT. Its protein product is CASSYSAGEGTDTQYF.

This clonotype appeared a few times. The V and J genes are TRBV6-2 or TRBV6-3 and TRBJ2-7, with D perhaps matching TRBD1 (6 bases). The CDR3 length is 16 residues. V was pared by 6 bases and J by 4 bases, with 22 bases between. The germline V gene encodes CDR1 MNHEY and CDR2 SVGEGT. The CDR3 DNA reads TGTGCCAGCAGCAAACTCTCATGGGGGCCTCTTTACGAGCAGTACTTC. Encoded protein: CASSKLSWGPLYEQYF.

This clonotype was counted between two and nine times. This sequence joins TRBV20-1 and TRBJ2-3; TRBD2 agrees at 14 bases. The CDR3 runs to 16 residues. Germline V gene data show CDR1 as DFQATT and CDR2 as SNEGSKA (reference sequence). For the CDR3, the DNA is TGCCCTGACCCGCATCGGACTAGCGGGAGGAAAGATACGCAGTATTTT. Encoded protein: CPDPHRTSGRKDTQYF.

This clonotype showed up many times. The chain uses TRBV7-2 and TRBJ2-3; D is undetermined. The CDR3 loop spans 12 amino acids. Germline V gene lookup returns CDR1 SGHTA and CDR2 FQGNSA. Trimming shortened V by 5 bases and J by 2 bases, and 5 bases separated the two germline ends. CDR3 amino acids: CASSPTTDTQYF. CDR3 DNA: TGTGCCAGCAGCCCTACCACAGATACGCAGTATTTT.

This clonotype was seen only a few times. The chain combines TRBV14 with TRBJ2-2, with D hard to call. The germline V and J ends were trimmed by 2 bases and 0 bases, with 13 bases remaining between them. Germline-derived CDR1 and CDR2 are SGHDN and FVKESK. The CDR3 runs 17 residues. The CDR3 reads CASSQLVVLPNTGELFF. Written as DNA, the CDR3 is TGTGCCAGCAGCCAACTGGTAGTCCTACCGAACACCGGGGAGCTGTTTTTT.

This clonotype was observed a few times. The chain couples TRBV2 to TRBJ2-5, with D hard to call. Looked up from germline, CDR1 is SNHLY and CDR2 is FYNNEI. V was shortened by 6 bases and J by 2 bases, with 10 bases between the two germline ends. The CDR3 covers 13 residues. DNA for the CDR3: TGTGCCAGCAGGAACGGGCAGCAAGAGACCCAGTACTTC. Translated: CASRNGQQETQYF.

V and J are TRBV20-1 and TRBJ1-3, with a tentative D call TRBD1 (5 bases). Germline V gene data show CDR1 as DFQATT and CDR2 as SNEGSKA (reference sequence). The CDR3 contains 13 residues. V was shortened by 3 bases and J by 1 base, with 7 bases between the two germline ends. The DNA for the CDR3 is TGCAGTGCTAGTGGGGGGTCTGGAAACACCATATATTTT. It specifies CSASGGSGNTIYF.

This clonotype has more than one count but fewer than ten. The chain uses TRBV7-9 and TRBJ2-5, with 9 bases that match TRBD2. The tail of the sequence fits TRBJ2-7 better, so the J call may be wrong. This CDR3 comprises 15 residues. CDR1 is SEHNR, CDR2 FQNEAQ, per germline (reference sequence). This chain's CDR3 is CASKSAPSGKDEQYF. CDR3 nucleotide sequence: TGTGCCAGCAAGTCCGCTCCTAGCGGGAAGGACGAGCAGTACTTC.

In nucleotides, the CDR3 is TGCGCCAGCAGCCATCCCCAAGGTGAGCAGTTCTTC. As protein: CASSHPQGEQFF. This chain links TRBV4-1 with TRBJ2-1; D not resolved. Trimming shortened V by 3 bases and J by 9 bases, and 9 bases separated the two germline ends. The CDR3 totals 12 residues. Per germline, CDR1 MGHRA and CDR2 YSYEKL.